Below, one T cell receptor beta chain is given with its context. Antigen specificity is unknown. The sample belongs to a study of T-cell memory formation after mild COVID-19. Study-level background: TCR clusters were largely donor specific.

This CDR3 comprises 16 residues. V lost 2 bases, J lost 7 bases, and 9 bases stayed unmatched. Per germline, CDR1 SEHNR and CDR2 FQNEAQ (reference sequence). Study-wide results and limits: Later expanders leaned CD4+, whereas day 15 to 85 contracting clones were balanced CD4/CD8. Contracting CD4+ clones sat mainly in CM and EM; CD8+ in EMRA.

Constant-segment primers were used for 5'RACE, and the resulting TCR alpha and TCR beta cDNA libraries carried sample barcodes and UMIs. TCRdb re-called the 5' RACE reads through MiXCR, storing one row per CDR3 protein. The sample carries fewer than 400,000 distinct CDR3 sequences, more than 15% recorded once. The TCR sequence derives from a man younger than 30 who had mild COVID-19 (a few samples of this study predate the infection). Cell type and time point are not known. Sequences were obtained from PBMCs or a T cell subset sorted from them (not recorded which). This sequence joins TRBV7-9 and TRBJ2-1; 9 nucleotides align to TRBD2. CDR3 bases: TGTGCCAGCAGCTTACCCGCCCGCGGGGGGGCAAATGAGCAGTTCTTC. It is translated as CASSLPARGGANEQFF.